The clone carrying this TCR beta chain was counted at least ten times. Its matching antigen is unknown. All patients picked for sequencing had shown, by flow cytometry, an expansion of CD8+CD57+ cells. The sample belongs to a study of CD8+CD57+ T cells in acquired aplastic anemia. Study-level findings and limits: Found in both controls and patients were around 30 CD8+ CDR3 sequences.

V shed 5 bases, J shed 4 bases, and the junction held 5 bases outside the gene matches. CDR3 length: 14 amino acids. Germline assignment: CDR1 SNHLY and CDR2 FYNNEI. Profiling that covered TCR beta VDJ and CDR3 relied on genomic DNA as its template. MiXCR was run by TCRdb on the reads, yielding one entry per CDR3 protein. Here the sample spans 400,000 to 600,000 distinct CDR3 sequences, around 32% being singletons. This rearrangement joins TRBV2 to TRBJ1-1; 9 bases map to TRBD1. Sequencing was done on a sample of sorted CD4+, CD8+, or CD8+CD57+ T cells (not recorded which) from PBMCs. This clonotype originated in a human donor with aplastic anemia. DNA for the CDR3: TGTGCCAGCAGTCCCGGGACAGGGATCACTGAAGCTTTCTTT. This codes for CASSPGTGITEAFF. The variable domain in full, completed from reference TRBV2 and TRBJ1-1, reads EPEVTQTPSHQVTQMGQEVILRCVPISNHLYFYWYRQILGQKVEFLVSFYNNEISEKSEIFDDQFSVERPDGSNFTLKIRSTKLEDSAMYFCASSPGTGITEAFFGQGTRLTVV.